These T cell receptor beta chains were read from a single sample in a study of CD8 T cells in Susac syndrome. TCRdb reprocessed the immunoSEQ multiplex PCR reads via MiXCR and lists one record per CDR3 protein. The repertoire includes around 190,000 distinct CDR3 sequences, approximately 95% of them detected once, and around 0.15% sits in the top ten. Sequencing used CD8+ T cells from PBMCs. These receptors came from a human donor with multiple sclerosis. Each CDR3 is given with its conserved first and last residue. A D gene is named only where the DNA matches it firmly. A clone size is listed for some rows: how often the clone was seen (once, few, many), or a class if it is expanded.

TRBV23-1	.	.	TRBJ1-5	CASFTQTELNQPQHF	TGCGCCAGCTTTACCCAAACAGAGTTAAATCAGCCCCAGCATTTT
TRBV19	.	.	TRBJ2-7	CASSDTDYEQYF	TGTGCCAGTAGTGACACAGACTACGAGCAGTACTTC
TRBV4-1	.	.	TRBJ2-3	CASSPPRNADTQYF	TGCGCCAGCAGCCCTCCCAGGAACGCAGATACGCAGTATTTT
TRBV7-9	.	TRBD2	TRBJ2-3	CASSPIAGGPTDTQYF	TGTGCCAGCAGCCCTATAGCGGGGGGGCCAACAGATACGCAGTATTTT
TRBV18	.	.	TRBJ2-2	CASSLRGTGELFF	TGTGCCAGCTCACTGCGGGGCACCGGGGAGCTGTTTTTT
TRBV9	.	.	TRBJ1-1	CASSPQGGRNTEAFF	TGTGCCAGCAGTCCTCAGGGCGGCCGGAACACTGAAGCTTTCTTT
TRBV6-1	.	TRBD2	TRBJ2-1	CASGGGAGEQFF	TGTGCCAGCGGCGGGGGGGCCGGTGAGCAGTTCTTC
TRBV13	.	TRBD1	TRBJ2-7	CASSSTGDEQYF	TGTGCCAGCAGCTCGACAGGGGACGAGCAGTACTTC
TRBV27	.	.	TRBJ1-2	CASSPTRSGIQGYTF	TGTGCCAGCAGTCCAACGCGGTCGGGGATACAGGGCTACACCTTC
TRBV14	.	TRBD1	TRBJ2-1	CASSQGRGTGAYNEQFF	TGTGCCAGCAGCCAAGGGAGGGGGACAGGGGCCTACAATGAGCAGTTCTTC
TRBV23-1	.	TRBD1	TRBJ2-5	CASSHRADRVETQYF	TGCGCCAGCAGTCATCGGGCCGACAGGGTGGAAACCCAGTACTTC
TRBV28	.	TRBD1	TRBJ2-5	CASKRDSQYF	TGTGCCAGCAAACGGGACAGTCAGTACTTC
TRBV5-1	.	.	TRBJ2-2	CASSGGRYTGELFF	TGCGCCAGCAGCGGGGGGCGGTACACCGGGGAGCTGTTTTTT
TRBV29-1	.	.	TRBJ2-7	CSGRFPYEQYF	TGCAGCGGCCGATTCCCCTACGAGCAGTACTTC
TRBV29-1	.	.	TRBJ2-7	CSTYGGREQYF	TGCAGCACCTACGGGGGTCGTGAGCAGTACTTC
TRBV30	.	.	TRBJ1-2	CAWAFGGDGYGYTF	TGTGCCTGGGCATTCGGGGGGGACGGCTATGGCTACACCTTC
TRBV9	once	TRBD2	TRBJ2-1	CASSAGGTSAYNEQFF	TGTGCCAGCAGCGCAGGCGGGACTAGCGCCTACAATGAGCAGTTCTTC
TRBV7-9	.	TRBD1	TRBJ1-1	CASSPYRGEGTEAFF	TGTGCCAGCAGCCCCTACAGGGGAGAGGGCACTGAAGCTTTCTTT
TRBV29-1	.	TRBD2	TRBJ2-7	CSVDGLAGASPYEQYF	TGCAGCGTCGACGGACTAGCGGGAGCGTCCCCCTACGAGCAGTACTTC
TRBV7-9	.	.	TRBJ1-1	CASSSNLGGREAFF	TGTGCCAGCAGCTCCAACCTAGGGGGGAGGGAAGCTTTCTTT
TRBV4-2	.	.	TRBJ2-1	CASSQDVDEQFF	TGTGCCAGCAGCCAAGATGTGGATGAGCAGTTCTTC
TRBV5-4	.	TRBD1	TRBJ1-2	CASSLGDRGVYGYTF	TGTGCCAGCAGCTTGGGGGACAGGGGGGTCTATGGCTACACCTTC
TRBV4-1	.	.	TRBJ2-7	CASSQIGVFYEQYF	TGCGCCAGCAGCCAAATTGGGGTTTTCTACGAGCAGTACTTC
TRBV18	.	.	TRBJ2-2	CASSPYTGLTNTGELFF	TGTGCCAGCTCACCATATACGGGGCTAACGAACACCGGGGAGCTGTTTTTT
TRBV11-2	.	TRBD2	TRBJ2-7	CASSLEASGAYEQYF	TGTGCCAGCAGCTTAGAGGCTAGCGGTGCCTACGAGCAGTACTTC
TRBV15	.	TRBD1	TRBJ2-7	CATSLGTGGYEQYF	TGTGCCACCAGCCTCGGGACAGGCGGCTACGAGCAGTACTTC
TRBV27	once	TRBD2	TRBJ2-5	CASMSASGSTRTQYF	TGTGCCAGCATGTCGGCTAGCGGGAGTACGCGGACCCAGTACTTC
TRBV4-2	.	.	TRBJ2-1	CASSQDSANEQFF	TGTGCCAGCAGCCAAGATAGTGCTAATGAGCAGTTCTTC
TRBV6-5	.	.	TRBJ1-4	CATLSGKLFF	TGTGCCACCTTATCCGGAAAACTGTTTTTT
TRBV11-2	.	.	TRBJ2-7	CASSLPDGYEQYF	TGTGCCAGCAGCTTGCCGGATGGCTACGAGCAGTACTTC
TRBV6-5	.	.	TRBJ2-7	CASSYSKGSGEQYF	TGTGCCAGCAGTTACTCGAAGGGCAGTGGTGAGCAGTACTTC
TRBV6-2/TRBV6-3	.	TRBD1	TRBJ2-1	CASSWDSSYNEQFF	TGTGCCAGCAGTTGGGACAGCTCCTACAATGAGCAGTTCTTC
TRBV5-6	.	.	TRBJ2-7	CASTDDGYEQYF	TGTGCCAGCACCGACGACGGATACGAGCAGTACTTC
TRBV5-1	.	TRBD1	TRBJ2-7	CASSRGQGNYEQYF	TGCGCCAGCAGCCGCGGACAGGGGAACTACGAGCAGTACTTC
TRBV15	once	.	TRBJ2-1	CATKDTDNEQFF	TGTGCCACCAAAGATACCGATAATGAGCAGTTCTTC
TRBV5-1	.	TRBD2	TRBJ2-1	CASSLAPSGEVFNEQFF	TGCGCCAGCAGCCTGGCTCCTAGCGGGGAAGTTTTTAATGAGCAGTTCTTC
TRBV27	.	.	TRBJ1-1	CASSSGGDLGAFF	TGTGCCAGCAGTTCGGGGGGTGATCTGGGAGCTTTCTTT
TRBV27	.	TRBD2	TRBJ2-2	CASSLLLAGGPRELFF	TGTGCCAGCAGTTTACTTCTTGCGGGAGGGCCCCGGGAGCTGTTTTTT
TRBV19	.	TRBD1	TRBJ1-2	CASSMIGTGVHGYTF	TGTGCCAGTAGTATGATCGGGACAGGGGTACATGGCTACACCTTC
TRBV4-1	.	.	TRBJ1-2	CASSQLSGSYGYTF	TGCGCCAGCAGCCAATTGTCAGGCTCCTATGGCTACACCTTC
TRBV27	.	TRBD2	TRBJ2-7	CASSLRGDIYEQYF	TGTGCCAGCAGTCTCCGGGGGGATATCTACGAGCAGTACTTC
TRBV20-1	.	.	TRBJ1-2	CSARDHSESNYGYTF	TGCAGTGCTAGGGATCACTCCGAATCCAACTATGGCTACACCTTC
TRBV5-1	.	.	TRBJ2-7	CASSSTTRGTAYEQYF	TGCGCCAGCAGCTCTACCACCCGGGGCACTGCCTACGAGCAGTACTTC
TRBV5-4	once	TRBD1	TRBJ2-2	CASSFERDRGHTGELFF	TGTGCCAGCAGCTTTGAACGGGACAGGGGGCACACCGGGGAGCTGTTTTTT
TRBV5-4	.	.	TRBJ2-7	CASSSTGLYEQYF	TGTGCCAGCAGCTCCACAGGGTTATACGAGCAGTACTTC
TRBV27	.	.	TRBJ1-2	CASSLSMTVYGYTF	TGTGCCAGCAGTTTATCGATGACGGTCTATGGCTACACCTTC
TRBV7-9	.	.	TRBJ2-1	CASSPSGAWNEQFF	TGTGCCAGCAGCCCGTCGGGGGCTTGGAATGAGCAGTTCTTC
TRBV14	.	.	TRBJ1-6	CASSQYNSPLHF	TGTGCCAGCAGCCAATATAATTCACCCCTCCACTTT
TRBV15	.	TRBD1	TRBJ2-7	CATSSVRGPKHYEQYF	TGTGCCACCAGCAGTGTCAGGGGGCCTAAACACTACGAGCAGTACTTC
TRBV9	once	.	TRBJ2-5	CASSVDLLQETQYF	TGTGCCAGCAGCGTGGATTTGCTCCAAGAGACCCAGTACTTC
TRBV25-1	.	.	TRBJ2-2	CASRQGELFF	TGTGCCAGCAGACAGGGCGAGCTGTTTTTT
TRBV20-1	.	TRBD1	TRBJ1-2	CSAQTGWFGYTF	TGCAGTGCCCAGACAGGGTGGTTTGGCTACACCTTC
TRBV29-1	.	TRBD1	TRBJ1-5	CSVVGQGSNQPQHF	TGCAGCGTTGTTGGACAGGGCAGCAATCAGCCCCAGCATTTT